This T cell receptor beta chain comes out of a study of Ad26.COV2.S vaccination and SARS-CoV-2 variants (dated by TCRdb to about 2021). About the investigation overall: Donors in the vaccine arm were drawn from COV1001, a multicentre, randomized, double-blind, placebo-controlled phase I-IIa trial testing Ad26.COV2.S in healthy adults. The specificity and breadth of SARS-CoV-2-reactive T cell receptors after Ad26.COV2.S vaccination were assessed by TCRbeta repertoire sequencing. Investigators remained blinded to trial group allocation during experiments and outcome assessment. Dosing of Ad26.COV2.S was intramuscular, at either 5x10^10 or 1x10^11 viral particles, delivered as one shot or as two shots spaced 56 days apart. Participants in the trial were split at random into five groups of five each, receiving low-dose or high-dose Ad26.COV2.S once or twice, or else placebo on both occasions. The TCR-sequenced set comprised around 32 samples: around 20 Ad26.COV2.S vaccine recipients, 5 placebo recipients and 8 SARS-CoV-2 convalescent individuals.

The immunoSEQ Assay was used to sequence TCRbeta CDR3 regions. After extraction, genomic DNA underwent amplification by bias-controlled multiplex PCR, followed by high-throughput sequencing. The authors processed their data as follows. To quantify the absolute abundance of every unique TCRbeta CDR3 region, sequences were collapsed and filtered. T cell fraction was estimated by normalizing TCRbeta template counts to usable DNA, with usable DNA measured through amplification of reference genes found in all nucleated cells. Repertoire TCRs were annotated as SARS-CoV-2-specific when V gene, CDR3 amino acid sequence and J gene were exactly matched to a known reactive TCR set. The reference SARS-CoV-2 TCR set was derived from MIRA and filtered for enrichment in COVID-19-positive ImmuneCODE repertoires, a step that removed public or cross-reactive TCRs. Using the MIRA antigens, annotated TCRs were further analysed by specific ORF or by position within an ORF. Breadth was defined as annotated unique rearrangements over total unique productive rearrangements; depth was the summed frequency of those rearrangements. Two-sided Wilcoxon rank-sum tests were applied when comparing TCR breadth between groups. As stored in TCRdb, this immuneACCESS dataset retains in-frame rearrangements with V and J assigned. A fraction of the clones does not appear; measured against another copy, unresolved V genes explain less than half of the discrepancy, and the remainder lacks a known reason. The DNA gave D and trimming, while V, J and clone size come from that table. Present in this sample are around 450,000 clones, 89% of which were seen just once. Approximately 2.5% of the sample is taken by the ten largest.

This clone was recorded only once. It lacks a known antigen. Germline is not matched at one junction end, which may reflect a read error. The CDR3 runs 14 amino acids, cysteine and phenylalanine included. Of the read, only the CDR3 DNA is kept; its 42 bases are in frame from base 1. Sequences SSHAT (CDR1) and FNYEAQ (CDR2) are obtained from the germline V gene (reference sequence). General conclusions and limits of the study: Vaccine and placebo recipients had comparable non-spike TCR breadth, which fits with the vaccine containing only spike. Ad26.COV2.S recipients had higher spike-specific TCR breadth than placebo recipients (P = 0.0014). Comparing responses between vaccine doses or regimens was not something the study was powered to do. Substantial breadth of spike-specific CD8+ and CD4+ T cell responses was reported after vaccination. It was noted by the authors that total T cell responses may have been underestimated by the TCR breadth and depth analyses.

The treatment or condition tag for this specimen amounts to: approximately 18 received Ad26.COV2.S at low or high dose, single or two shots; about 5 received placebo; per-sample allocation not given. Repertoires of vaccine and placebo recipients were sequenced from samples taken on day 63 after the first injection. Between 29 July and 7 August 2020, Cohort 1b enrolled 20 to 30 adults aged 18-55 years at one site in Boston, USA. Ad26.COV2.S consisted of a replication-incompetent adenovirus type 26 vector by which a prefusion-stabilized SARS-CoV-2 spike protein from the original Wuhan strain was expressed.

The origin of this receptor is a person between 18 and 65 years old who received the Ad26.COV2.S COVID-19 vaccine or a placebo. The sequences come from peripheral blood, collected in a trial of Ad26.COV2.S vaccine versus placebo. The rearrangement combines TRBV7-7 with TRBJ2-5, with the D gene too uncertain to name. Read as DNA, the sequence is TGTGCTAGCAGCTTACAAGCATTTGAAGTGGCCCAGTACTTC. It translates as CASSLQAFEVAQYF. The full variable domain, completed from the reference TRBV7-7 and TRBJ2-5 proteins outside the CDR3, reads GAGVSQSPRYKVTKRGQDVTLRCDPISSHATLYWYQQALGQGPEFLTYFNYEAQPDKSGLPSDRFSAERPEGSISTLTIQRTEQRDSAMYRCASSLQAFEVAQYFGPGTRLLVL.